These 30 T cell receptor beta chains came from one sample sequenced in a study of radiotherapy plus CTLA-4 blockade in lung cancer. Data came from immunoSEQ multiplex PCR; TCRdb stores just in-frame clones and leaves some out. The repertoire holds about 87,000 clones, about 87% seen once, with over 15% in the top ten. The sample consisted of peripheral blood, taken from a patient treated with radiotherapy plus ipilimumab. Receptor source: a human donor with non-small cell lung cancer that progressed on radiotherapy plus ipilimumab.

The genes are TRBV20-1 and TRBJ2-1; unclear D gene. V lost 1 base to trimming and J lost 13 bases, with 11 bases between them. CDR3 length: 11 amino acids. Germline CDR1 DFQATT, CDR2 SNEGSKA (reference sequence). Written as DNA, the CDR3 is TGCAGTGCTAGAGCAGCCGACGCCCAGTTCTTC. Amino acids: CSARAADAQFF.

This sequence joins TRBV6-6 and TRBJ2-3; the D gene is possibly TRBD1 (6 bases). This CDR3 is 15 amino acids long. Germline V lookup: CDR1 MNHNY, CDR2 SVGAGI (reference sequence). V dropped 7 bases and J dropped 7 bases, with 21 bases sitting between them. The CDR3 is CASNLDSKGPNTQYF. CDR3 DNA: TGTGCCAGCAATTTGGACAGCAAGGGCCCTAATACGCAGTATTTT.

The chain couples TRBV10-3 to TRBJ1-3, with D possibly TRBD1 on 6 matching bases. Trimming removed 0 bases from V and 0 bases from J, with 12 bases in between. Germline V gives CDR1 ENHRY, CDR2 SYGVKD. The CDR3 has 17 residues. The CDR3 sequence: CAISESGQRYSGNTIYF. The CDR3 bases are TGTGCCATCAGTGAGTCAGGACAGCGATACTCTGGAAACACCATATATTTT.

This chain links TRBV4-2 with TRBJ1-6, with TRBD1 identical over 7 bases. CDR3 length: 14 residues. With V trimmed by 4 bases and J by 7 bases, 4 bases remained unmatched. Germline V gene data show CDR1 as LGHNA and CDR2 as YNFKEQ. The CDR3 sequence: CASSPGTANSPLHF. CDR3 in DNA: TGTGCCAGCAGCCCGGGGACAGCCAATTCACCCCTCCACTTT.

For the CDR3, the DNA is TGTGCCAGCAGTTCAAACTCACAGGTCCTCTCTGGAAACACCATATATTTT. This encodes CASSSNSQVLSGNTIYF. This rearrangement joins TRBV27 to TRBJ1-3; D possibly corresponds to TRBD1 (5 bases). Germline CDR1 is MNHEY and CDR2 is SMNVEV (reference sequence). The CDR3 contains 17 residues. Trimming cost V 4 bases and J 0 bases, with 16 bases left between them.

This clone was detected once. This chain joins TRBV19 and TRBJ1-2, with D uncertain. This CDR3 has 17 residues. CDR1 LNHDA and CDR2 SQIVND come from the germline V gene (reference sequence). V lost 0 bases and J 0 bases, leaving 14 bases between the germline ends. The DNA for the CDR3 is TGTGCCAGTAGTATAGAAGGCAGTCCGGGAGCTAACTATGGCTACACCTTC. This encodes CASSIEGSPGANYGYTF.

The chain uses TRBV30 and TRBJ1-1; possible D gene TRBD1, 5 bases. The CDR3 runs to 14 residues. The V end lost 3 bases, the J end lost 1 base, and 12 bases lay between the germline ends. Looked up from germline, CDR1 is GTSNPN and CDR2 is SVGIG (reference sequence). The CDR3 DNA sequence: TGTGCCTGGAGCGCCCAGGGAGGGAACACTGAAGCTTTCTTT. Its protein product is CAWSAQGGNTEAFF.

The rearrangement links TRBV13 to TRBJ1-2; tentatively, D is TRBD1 (6 bases). Germline CDR1 and CDR2: PRHDT and FYEKMQ (reference sequence). With 0 bases removed from V and 1 base from J, the gap between germline ends came to 21 bases. This CDR3 is 19 amino acids long. In DNA form, the CDR3 reads TGTGCCAGCAGCTTAGGCCTTGGGGCAGGGGTACATCATAACTATGGCTACACCTTC. It is translated as CASSLGLGAGVHHNYGYTF. The complete variable domain, with remaining parts taken from reference TRBV13 and TRBJ1-2, reads AAGVIQSPRHLIKEKRETATLKCYPIPRHDTVYWYQQGPGQDPQFLISFYEKMQSDKGSIPDRFSAQQFSDYHSELNMSSLELGDSALYFCASSLGLGAGVHHNYGYTFGSGTRLTVV.

The chain has TRBV7-2 and TRBJ2-3, with TRBD2 matching 7 bases. The germline V gene has CDR1 SGHTA and CDR2 FQGNSA. The CDR3 consists of 15 residues. The trim removed 0 bases at V and 5 bases at J, leaving 5 bases unmatched. CDR3 loop: CASSLAGLGGDTQYF. DNA for the CDR3: TGTGCCAGCAGCTTAGCAGGACTAGGAGGAGATACGCAGTATTTT.

The rearrangement uses TRBV15 and TRBJ2-7; D is perhaps TRBD2 (6 bases). From germline, CDR1 is LNHNV and CDR2 YYDKDF (reference sequence). This CDR3 has 18 amino acids. Deletions cut 0 bases from V and 0 bases from J, with 18 bases between. DNA for the CDR3: TGTGCCACCAGCAGAGATCGGTGGATGGGCGGGAACTCCTACGAGCAGTACTTC. Its translation is CATSRDRWMGGNSYEQYF.

The chain carries TRBV30 and TRBJ1-1; D is undetermined. In germline, CDR1 is GTSNPN, CDR2 SVGIG (reference sequence). V was pared by 0 bases and J by 4 bases, with 6 bases between. The CDR3 runs to 12 residues. The CDR3 is CAWSVWGTEAFF. The CDR3 DNA sequence: TGTGCCTGGAGTGTCTGGGGCACTGAAGCTTTCTTT.

The chain joins TRBV30 to TRBJ1-2; D unclear. The V end lost 7 bases, the J end lost 6 bases, and 15 bases lay between the germline ends. From germline, CDR1 is GTSNPN and CDR2 SVGIG (reference sequence). The CDR3 totals 12 residues. CDR3 sequence (DNA): TGTGCCTTACAAGGCAGTTCGGATGGCTACACCTTC. Translating it yields CALQGSSDGYTF.

V is TRBV19 and J is TRBJ1-2; D not certain. The CDR3 has 12 amino acids. Trimming stripped 7 bases from V and 4 bases from J, with 10 bases between. The germline V gene has CDR1 LNHDA and CDR2 SQIVND (reference sequence). This CDR3 is CASTPEGYGYTF. CDR3 DNA sequence: TGTGCCAGTACCCCGGAAGGCTATGGCTACACCTTC.

This chain connects TRBV19 to TRBJ1-3; a possible D gene is TRBD1 (6 bases). The V gene's germline CDR1 is LNHDA and CDR2 SQIVND (reference sequence). V was pared by 6 bases and J by 2 bases, with 11 bases between. The CDR3 extends over 14 amino acids. CDR3 bases: TGTGCCAGTAGCAAACAGGGACCTGGAAACACCATATATTTT. As protein: CASSKQGPGNTIYF. Complete variable domain (other parts from reference TRBV19 and TRBJ1-3): DGGITQSPKYLFRKEGQNVTLSCEQNLNHDAMYWYRQDPGQGLRLIYYSQIVNDFQKGDIAEGYSVSREKKESFPLTVTSAQKNPTAFYLCASSKQGPGNTIYFGEGSWLTVV.

Regarding this clone: The junction differs from germline at one of its ends, possibly a read error. The chain has TRBV5-4 and TRBJ1-1; D remains ambiguous. The CDR3 totals 11 residues. From germline, CDR1 is SGHNT and CDR2 YYREEE (reference sequence). The CDR3 bases are TGTGCCAGCAGCTTCGGCCAGAAAGACACCTTT. It specifies CASSFGQKDTF.

As concerns this clone: The junction departs from germline at one end; a sequencing error may be responsible. V usage is TRBV4-2 and J usage is TRBJ2-1; D might be TRBD2 (5 bases). Germline values: CDR1 LGHNA, CDR2 YNFKEQ. The CDR3 consists of 12 residues. CDR3 residues: CASSQAAGDRVF. The CDR3 DNA sequence: TGTGCCAGCAGCCAAGCCGCGGGCGACCGGGTCTTC.

This chain links TRBV4-2 with TRBJ1-2; D possibly corresponds to TRBD1 (6 bases). CDR1 is LGHNA, CDR2 YNFKEQ, per germline. Between the trimmed V and J ends, which lost 4 bases and 3 bases, there was a span of 21 bases. The CDR3 is 17 amino acids. The chain's CDR3 is CASSPKTGLPLDYGYTF. Here the CDR3 DNA reads TGTGCCAGCAGCCCTAAGACAGGTCTCCCTCTCGACTATGGCTACACCTTC.

The rearrangement links TRBV28 to TRBJ1-6; no clear D. CDR1 and CDR2 (germline): MDHEN, SYDVKM. There are 12 residues in the CDR3. Trimming cost V 2 bases and J 9 bases, with 5 bases left between them. CDR3 nucleotide sequence: TGTGCCAGCAGTTTAGGAGTTTCACCCCTCCACTTT. Protein sequence: CASSLGVSPLHF.

This chain connects TRBV21-1 to TRBJ1-5. TRBV21-1 is a recognized pseudogene. This CDR3 is 17 amino acids long. The CDR3 DNA follows: TGTGCCAGCAGCAAGCCTCTTCCCCGGCCTCGGGATCAGCCCCAGCATTTT. Translation: CASSKPLPRPRDQPQHF.

This rearrangement joins TRBV5-1 to TRBJ2-1; either TRBD1 or TRBD2 may fit D (5 bases each). The length of the CDR3 is 15 residues. V lost 7 bases, J lost 5 bases, and 19 bases lay in between. The germline CDR1 and CDR2 sequences are SGHRS and YFSETQ. CDR3 DNA: TGCGCCAGCGCAATGAGGGGACCAACCGACAATGAGCAGTTCTTC. Translated, it gives CASAMRGPTDNEQFF.

The CDR3 here is CASSLSGQAPLSEQYF. The CDR3 nucleotides are TGTGCCAGCAGCTTAAGTGGCCAGGCCCCATTGTCCGAGCAGTACTTC. The chain links TRBV11-3 to TRBJ2-7; the D is unclear. V shed 2 bases and J shed 6 bases, with 20 bases lying between them. This CDR3 contains 16 residues. CDR1 and CDR2 (germline): SGHNT, YENEEA.

The rearrangement links TRBV27 to TRBJ2-2; D is unclear. CDR3 length: 13 amino acids. Trimming took 2 bases from V and 5 from J, leaving 6 bases between them. Germline CDR1 reads MNHEY; CDR2 reads SMNVEV (reference sequence). In nucleotides, the CDR3 is TGTGCCAGCAGTTTAGTAGGGACCGGGGAGCTGTTTTTT. This codes for CASSLVGTGELFF.

The gene calls are TRBV4-3 and TRBJ2-4, with D perhaps TRBD1 (5 bases). Trimming took 1 base from V and 0 from J, leaving 13 bases between them. Looked up from germline, CDR1 is LGHNA and CDR2 is YSLEER. The CDR3 runs 17 residues. As DNA, the CDR3 is TGCGCCAGCAGCCAAGGTACAGGCCCTCTAGCCAAAAACATTCAGTACTTC. This sequence encodes CASSQGTGPLAKNIQYF.

The chain has TRBV9 and TRBJ2-5, with 10 bases aligning to TRBD2. The assigned J gene may be wrong: the sequence end matches TRBJ2-7 better. This CDR3 is 15 amino acids long. Germline-derived CDR1 and CDR2 are SGDLS and YYNGEE. CDR3 nucleotide sequence: TGTGCCAGCAGTGGCTCTAGCGGGGGAATCTACGAGCAGTACTTC. As protein: CASSGSSGGIYEQYF.

The chain uses TRBV19 and TRBJ1-1; D is perhaps TRBD1 (6 bases). The germline CDR1 and CDR2 sequences are LNHDA and SQIVND (reference sequence). The V and J ends lost 7 bases and 1 base respectively, with 16 bases between them. The CDR3 spans 15 residues. CDR3 protein: CASTTLRGGNTEAFF. The CDR3 nucleotides read TGTGCCAGTACCACCCTGAGAGGGGGGAACACTGAAGCTTTCTTT.

The chain employs TRBV2 and TRBJ1-5; maybe TRBD1 (6 bases). V was clipped by 5 bases and J by 6 bases, with 14 bases between them. The CDR3 is 14 amino acids. CDR1 and CDR2 from the germline V gene are SNHLY and FYNNEI. In DNA, the CDR3 is TGTGCCAGCAGTCCGAGGGGGGCGGTTCAGCCCCAGCATTTT. Translating it yields CASSPRGAVQPQHF.

The V call is TRBV18, the J call TRBJ1-5; D remains unclear. V gave up 6 bases and J gave up 0 bases, with 15 bases separating them. Per germline, CDR1 KGHSH and CDR2 LQKENI. This CDR3 contains 16 residues. This CDR3 is CASSLSTGNSNQPQHF. The CDR3, as DNA: TGTGCCAGCTCGTTAAGTACGGGGAATAGCAATCAGCCCCAGCATTTT. The whole variable domain, remainder taken from reference TRBV18 and TRBJ1-5, is NAGVMQNPRHLVRRRGQEARLRCSPMKGHSHVYWYRQLPEEGLKFMVYLQKENIIDESGMPKERFSAEFPKEGPSILRIQQVVRGDSAAYFCASSLSTGNSNQPQHFGDGTRLSIL.

V and J are TRBV19 and TRBJ1-1; 9 nucleotides align to TRBD1. Losses at the gene ends were 7 bases for V and 5 bases for J; bases not matched to a gene: 8. The V gene's germline CDR1 is LNHDA and CDR2 SQIVND (reference sequence). There are 14 residues in the CDR3. CDR3 DNA sequence: TGTGCCAGTAATCGGGGACAGGGAGGGACTGAAGCTTTCTTT. It is translated as CASNRGQGGTEAFF.

The chain couples TRBV30 to TRBJ2-4; D perhaps matches TRBD1 (5 bases). The CDR3 contains 15 residues. The germline CDR1 and CDR2 sequences are GTSNPN and SVGIG (reference sequence). V shed 2 bases and J shed 0 bases, with 11 bases lying between them. The CDR3 DNA is TGTGCCTGGAGTCGACAGAACCTAGCCAAAAACATTCAGTACTTC. It encodes CAWSRQNLAKNIQYF.

This clone was seen just once. V gene TRBV29-1 combines with J gene TRBJ2-5; D ambiguous. Looked up from germline, CDR1 is SQVTM and CDR2 is ANQGSEA. Trimming left V 7 bases short and J 5 bases short, with 8 bases between. The CDR3 covers 10 residues. The CDR3 here is CSAIRETQYF. Here the CDR3 DNA reads TGCAGCGCCATACGGGAGACCCAGTACTTC. Complete variable domain (other parts from reference TRBV29-1 and TRBJ2-5): SAVISQKPSRDICQRGTSLTIQCQVDSQVTMMFWYRQQPGQSLTLIATANQGSEATYESGFVIDKFPISRPNLTFSTLTVSNMSPEDSSIYLCSAIRETQYFGPGTRLLVL.